This TCR beta chain was identified in a study of blood T cell repertoires in COVID-19. At the level of the study: T cells, B-cell-depleted T cells, or PBMCs provided the cDNA or gDNA that served as material.

The study recruited people aged 18 to 89 years across around 24 US areas. CDR1 is SGHAT, CDR2 FQNNGV, per germline. The CDR3 is 18 amino acids. Trimming left V 4 bases short and J 3 bases short, with 25 bases between. Libraries were prepared by immunoSEQ multiplex PCR; TCRdb keeps only in-frame clonotypes and omits some of them. The data contain roughly 220,000 clones, 75% to 90% of them singletons. The chain joins TRBV11-2 to TRBJ2-7, with a weak D call TRBD1 (6 bases). The sequence came from a woman younger than 35 in a cohort exposed to, infected with or recovered from COVID-19 (not recorded which). The sample taken for sequencing was PBMCs or T cells enriched from blood (not recorded which). The CDR3 region has the DNA TGTGCCAGCAGCTCGGCACTGGGGGCAGGGGTGGGAATCTACGAGCAGTACTTC. Translating gives CASSSALGAGVGIYEQYF.